This T cell receptor beta chain was identified in a study of blood T cell repertoires in COVID-19. About the study: PBMCs, B-cell-depleted T cells, or T cells were the source of the cDNA or gDNA that made up the material.

This CDR3 has 13 residues. The V and J ends lost 6 bases and 8 bases respectively, with 16 bases between them. CDR1 is SEHNR and CDR2 is FQNEAQ in the germline V gene (reference sequence). Authors' analysis steps: Scientists estimated how many nucleated cells there were by amplifying reference gene primers. Sequencing was performed with immunoSEQ multiplex PCR; in TCRdb, only in-frame clones are kept and a portion is missing. The V and J calls and clone size are taken from that table; D and trimming were inferred from the DNA. The sample includes hundreds of thousands of clones, approximately 88% of them seen just once.

The chain recombines TRBV7-9 with TRBJ1-1; D not resolved. The sequenced sample consisted of peripheral blood. The origin of this receptor is a young woman who had recovered from COVID-19. CDR3 protein: CASSLIREKEAFF. CDR3 DNA sequence: TGTGCCAGCAGTCTTATTCGGGAGAAAGAAGCTTTCTTT.